What follows describes a single T cell receptor (beta chain). Its antigen remains unknown. The entry originates in a study of cytomegalovirus exposure and HLA in healthy donors. V was shortened by 5 bases and J by 6 bases, with 19 bases between the two germline ends. This CDR3 region has 15 residues. Germline V gene data show CDR1 as MDHEN and CDR2 as SYDVKM. General study findings and limits: The classifier, whose performance was assessed in both the original and validation cohorts, reportedly diagnosed cytomegalovirus status with high specificity and sensitivity. Per a later analysis, 15,000 to 20,000 TCR beta sequences showed association with HLA alleles at 0.05 false discovery rate. As a later analysis showed, a missense DCLRE1C variant was linked to trimming of TCR beta V- and J-genes.

60 Vbeta and 13 Jbeta primers were used in PCR. TCRdb's copy holds only in-frame clones and misses some; the assay was immunoSEQ multiplex PCR. The repertoire shows 150,000 to 200,000 clones; the top ten hold about 6%. The clonotype comes from a man aged 25 to 45 in good health and CMV-seronegative. The V gene is TRBV28, the J gene TRBJ1-1; no clear D gene. The sample comprised PBMCs. The CDR3 reads CASSPPSRSPSEAFF. The CDR3 bases are TGTGCCAGCAGTCCTCCCTCGAGGTCGCCCTCTGAAGCTTTCTTT.